Following are 17 T cell receptor beta chains from one sample sequenced in a study of blood T cell repertoires in COVID-19. This table comes from immunoSEQ multiplex PCR, and its TCRdb copy is limited to in-frame clones, with some not included. The table has 200,000 to 250,000 clones, less than 90% seen once. Sequencing used PBMCs or T cells enriched from blood (not recorded which). The receptors were sampled from a woman in her forties or fifties in a cohort exposed to, infected with or recovered from COVID-19 (not recorded which).

This clone was observed a handful of times. V and J are TRBV4-3 and TRBJ1-4; D is perhaps TRBD1 (5 bases). Germline loops: CDR1 LGHNA, CDR2 YSLEER. The CDR3 is 14 amino acids. V was trimmed by 0 bases and J by 8 bases, leaving 10 bases between them. The CDR3 is CASSQDRAWEKLFF. In DNA, the CDR3 is TGCGCCAGCAGCCAAGACAGGGCATGGGAAAAACTGTTTTTT.

The chain employs TRBV21-1 and TRBJ1-5. TRBV21-1 is termed a pseudogene. CDR3 length equals 14 residues. In DNA form, the CDR3 reads TGTGCCAGCAGCAAAGACGAGTTGAATCAGCCCCAGCATTTT. The encoded protein is CASSKDELNQPQHF.

This chain links TRBV24-1 with TRBJ1-5; 7 nucleotides line up with TRBD1. CDR3 length: 21 amino acids. Germline CDR1 reads KGHDR; CDR2 reads SFDVKD. J was trimmed by 0 bases and V by 1 base; bases with no gene match: 17. The CDR3 bases are TGTGCCACCAGTGATTTACGGGCGGGACAGAAGCGCCCTTATAGCAATCAGCCCCAGCATTTT. It codes for CATSDLRAGQKRPYSNQPQHF.

The V gene is TRBV30, the J gene TRBJ1-1, with D unclear. This CDR3 region has 12 residues. CDR1 is GTSNPN and CDR2 is SVGIG in the germline V gene (reference sequence). V gave up 3 bases and J gave up 13 bases, with 18 bases separating them. The CDR3 bases are TGTGCCTGGAGCTATGGGAGTCCCGCAGGTTTCTTT. It specifies CAWSYGSPAGFF.

The chain has TRBV7-8 and TRBJ2-1; 9 positions match TRBD2. Trimming at V came to 6 bases and at J to 0 bases, leaving 12 bases not matched to a gene. The CDR3 runs 18 residues. The V gene's germline CDR1 is SGHVS and CDR2 FQNEAQ. Here the CDR3 reads CASSLRLAGQSSYNEQFF. In DNA form, the CDR3 reads TGTGCCAGCAGTTTAAGGCTAGCGGGGCAGAGCTCCTACAATGAGCAGTTCTTC.

In this sample, this clone turned up a few times. This chain uses TRBV5-1 with TRBJ1-6; no firm D call. The V gene lost 0 bases and the J gene lost 8 bases, with 12 bases spanning the gap. This CDR3 has 15 residues. CDR1 and CDR2 from the germline V gene are SGHRS and YFSETQ. In DNA, the CDR3 is TGCGCCAGCAGCTTGGTAGCGGGGATCGATTCACCCCTCCACTTT. Translation: CASSLVAGIDSPLHF.

V gene TRBV28 combines with J gene TRBJ2-7; TRBD2 aligns across 7 bases. J was trimmed by 3 bases and V by 6 bases; bases with no gene match: 5. The CDR3 is 13 residues long. Germline V gene data show CDR1 as MDHEN and CDR2 as SYDVKM. CDR3 loop: CASRGTNVYEQYF. DNA for the CDR3: TGTGCCAGCAGAGGGACTAACGTCTACGAGCAGTACTTC.

The J gene is TRBJ1-3, the V gene TRBV3-1 (or the pseudogene TRBV3-2), with TRBD1 matching 11 bases. V gave up 1 base and J gave up 4 bases; unmatched junction bases: 6. The V gene's germline CDR1 is LGHDT and CDR2 YNNKEL (reference sequence). CDR3 size: 17 residues. CDR3 amino acids: CASSQVDRGPGGNTIYF. The CDR3 DNA follows: TGTGCCAGCAGCCAAGTGGACAGGGGGCCAGGGGGAAACACCATATATTTT.

The chain employs TRBV28 and TRBJ1-4; D not certain. The CDR3 has 14 residues. Germline lookup yields CDR1 MDHEN and CDR2 SYDVKM. Trimming shortened V by 6 bases and J by 5 bases, and 13 bases separated the two germline ends. The CDR3 nucleotides are TGTGCCAGCAGCCGTCAGGCGCAAAATGAAAAACTGTTTTTT. Amino acids: CASSRQAQNEKLFF.

A few counts support this clone. Other DNA sequences in this specimen translate into the identical CDR3. The rearrangement links TRBV9 to TRBJ1-5; 7 bases match TRBD1. The CDR3 has 14 residues. Germline CDR1 SGDLS, CDR2 YYNGEE. The V gene end was trimmed by 4 bases and the J gene end by 7 bases; junction bases not matched to a gene: 8. CDR3 protein: CASSPRTGGQPQHF. CDR3 nucleotides: TGTGCCAGCAGCCCAAGGACAGGTGGCCAGCCCCAGCATTTT.

This clone has a handful of counts. The chain has TRBV7-3 and TRBJ2-1; perhaps TRBD1 as D (6 bases). CDR1 and CDR2 from the germline V gene are SGHTA and FQGTGA. The CDR3 is 17 residues long. The V end was cut by 5 bases, the J end by 5 bases, with 22 bases between. DNA of the CDR3: TGTGCCAGCAGCACGATAGGGGGATCACTCAGGGACAATGAGCAGTTCTTC. This gives the protein CASSTIGGSLRDNEQFF.

The genes are TRBV18 and TRBJ1-1; D uncertain. Germline assignment: CDR1 KGHSH and CDR2 LQKENI. The CDR3 length is 12 residues. Trimming cost V 2 bases and J 8 bases, with 9 bases left between them. The CDR3 coding sequence is TGTGCCAGCTCACCAGTGGAGTCAGAAGCTTTCTTT. The encoded protein is CASSPVESEAFF.

The CDR3, as DNA: TGCGCCAGCAGCCAAGATCCCCTACGGGGAGGGGGTGAAAAACTGTTTTTT. Its translation is CASSQDPLRGGGEKLFF. The chain combines TRBV4-1 with TRBJ1-4, with TRBD1 as a possible D gene (6 bases). Germline V CDR1 and CDR2: MGHRA, YSYEKL. V lost 0 bases, J lost 7 bases, and 18 bases lay in between. CDR3 length: 17 residues.

The chain is built from TRBV13 and TRBJ1-2, with TRBD1 matching 8 bases. Trimming took 2 bases from V and 7 from J; bases not matched to a gene: 9. The CDR3 spans 15 residues. In germline, CDR1 is PRHDT, CDR2 FYEKMQ (reference sequence). The CDR3 nucleotides are TGTGCCAGCAGCTTAAAGGACAGGGTCTATGGTGGCTACACCTTC. Its translation is CASSLKDRVYGGYTF. Full variable domain (missing parts from reference TRBV13 and TRBJ1-2): AAGVIQSPRHLIKEKRETATLKCYPIPRHDTVYWYQQGPGQDPQFLISFYEKMQSDKGSIPDRFSAQQFSDYHSELNMSSLELGDSALYFCASSLKDRVYGGYTFGSGTRLTVV.

The DNA of the CDR3 is TGTGCCAGCAGCCACCGGGACAGGGGAAGTCAGCCCCAGCATTTT. It encodes CASSHRDRGSQPQHF. V is TRBV7-8 and J is TRBJ1-5; 10 nucleotides match TRBD1. The junction had 7 bases not matched to a gene; V was cut back by 5 bases and J by 6 bases. The CDR3 extends over 15 amino acids. Per germline, CDR1 SGHVS and CDR2 FQNEAQ.

This clone was counted only a few times. V is TRBV4-2 and J is TRBJ1-3; D gene uncertain. The germline CDR1 and CDR2 sequences are LGHNA and YNFKEQ. There are 16 residues in the CDR3. V was shortened by 0 bases and J by 4 bases, with 13 bases between the two germline ends. CDR3 in DNA: TGTGCCAGCAGCCAAGATGCCGGGTCACCCGGAAACACCATATATTTT. Residues: CASSQDAGSPGNTIYF.

This chain connects TRBV3-1 (or the pseudogene TRBV3-2) to TRBJ1-2, with 9 bases that match TRBD1. Trimming cost V 3 bases and J 8 bases; bases outside gene matches: 13. The CDR3 is 16 residues long. Germline V gives CDR1 LGHDT, CDR2 YNNKEL (reference sequence). The CDR3 spells CASSHTSGTGRDGYTF. The CDR3 bases are TGTGCCAGCAGCCACACCTCCGGGACAGGGAGGGACGGCTACACCTTC.